These 28 T cell receptor beta chains were all obtained from the same sample, sequenced in a study of T-cell reconstitution after alpha-beta-depleted transplantation in children. Preparation of the TCRbeta library involved a method that used unique molecular identifiers. TCRdb re-called the PCR reads through MiXCR, storing one row per CDR3 protein. The sample carries just under 250,000 distinct CDR3 sequences, roughly a quarter recorded once. The input for sequencing was PBMCs, taken before TCRalphabeta/CD19-depleted stem cell transplant. The origin of the receptors is a girl aged 2-10 years with Fanconi anemia, due to receive a stem cell transplant.

V usage is TRBV24-1 and J usage is TRBJ2-2; 10 bases are shared with TRBD2. J lost 5 bases, V lost 5 bases, and 10 bases had no gene match. Germline V CDR1 and CDR2: KGHDR, SFDVKD. This CDR3 is built from 17 residues. The CDR3 reads CATSVASGRSGTGELFF. The CDR3 DNA reads as TGTGCCACCAGTGTAGCTAGCGGGAGAAGTGGGACCGGGGAGCTGTTTTTT.

V usage is TRBV7-9 and J usage is TRBJ2-7, with D maybe TRBD1 (5 bases). Trimming removed 5 bases from V and 2 bases from J, with 7 bases in between. The germline gives CDR1 SEHNR, CDR2 FQNEAQ (reference sequence). The CDR3 sequence is 12 residues long. The CDR3 sequence: CASSKQAYEQYF. DNA of the CDR3: TGTGCCAGCAGCAAACAGGCCTACGAGCAGTACTTC.

On this clonotype: A single base separates this from a much larger clone, so it may be a read error. This chain uses TRBV29-1 with TRBJ2-7; possibly TRBD1 for D (6 bases). V was clipped by 5 bases and J by 6 bases, with 14 bases between them. The CDR3 covers 12 residues. Germline lookup yields CDR1 SQVTM and CDR2 ANQGSEA. This CDR3 is CSVTQQGTEQYF. The CDR3 coding sequence is TGCAGCGTTACTCAGCAGGGGACCGAGCAGTACTTC.

The chain combines TRBV18 with TRBJ2-7; 9 bases are shared with TRBD1. The CDR3 has 14 residues. Unmatched junction bases numbered 5, after V lost 5 bases and J lost 3 bases. In germline, CDR1 is KGHSH, CDR2 LQKENI. The CDR3 loop reads CASSSGTGNYEQYF. Here the CDR3 DNA reads TGTGCCAGCTCATCCGGGACAGGGAACTACGAGCAGTACTTC.

This clonotype was observed many times. The chain joins TRBV29-1 to TRBJ1-4; TRBD1 agrees at 10 bases. The V segment lost 4 bases and the J segment 7 bases; nucleotides outside the gene matches: 6. The germline CDR1 and CDR2 sequences are SQVTM and ANQGSEA. CDR3 length: 14 residues. CDR3 sequence reads: CSVAWTGGSEKLFF. CDR3 DNA: TGCAGCGTTGCCTGGACAGGGGGAAGTGAAAAACTGTTTTTT.

In its sample, this clonotype was seen a few times. J is TRBJ2-1 and V is TRBV14; 10 positions agree with TRBD2. This CDR3 is 17 amino acids long. Looked up from germline, CDR1 is SGHDN and CDR2 is FVKESK. J was trimmed by 6 bases and V by 0 bases; bases with no gene match: 8. The CDR3 region has the DNA TGTGCCAGCAGCCAAGATGTTCTAGCGGGAGCTTCCAATGAGCAGTTCTTC. Protein sequence: CASSQDVLAGASNEQFF.

A few counts support this clonotype. The chain uses TRBV6-6 and TRBJ2-1; a weak D match, TRBD2 (5 bases). The CDR3 consists of 13 residues. Germline values: CDR1 MNHNY, CDR2 SVGAGI (reference sequence). With 4 bases removed from V and 9 bases from J, the gap between germline ends came to 13 bases. CDR3 sequence reads: CASSLLGRGEQFF. The DNA for the CDR3 is TGTGCCAGCAGTTTACTGGGGAGAGGTGAGCAGTTCTTC.

V is TRBV6-1 and J is TRBJ2-1; D not certain. Germline CDR1 and CDR2: MNHNS and SASEGT. V was trimmed by 4 bases and J by 7 bases, leaving 11 bases between them. The CDR3 length is 13 residues. CDR3 in DNA: TGTGCCAGCAGTGTAATTACTGCTAATGAGCAGTTCTTC. It is translated as CASSVITANEQFF.

The chain is built from TRBV9 and TRBJ2-1; D uncertain. CDR1 is SGDLS, CDR2 YYNGEE, per germline. The CDR3 is made up of 15 amino acids. V was shortened by 7 bases and J by 0 bases, with 14 bases between the two germline ends. DNA for the CDR3: TGTGCCAGCTCCCGGACGGTCAGCTCCTACAATGAGCAGTTCTTC. This gives the protein CASSRTVSSYNEQFF.

This clonotype was seen a few times. This chain joins TRBV6-5 and TRBJ2-7, with D uncertain. Germline V gives CDR1 MNHEY, CDR2 SVGAGI. Trimming took 2 bases from V and 4 from J, leaving 9 bases between them. The CDR3 runs 13 residues. DNA of the CDR3: TGTGCCAGCAGTTACGCTGAGAGGTACGAGCAGTACTTC. The encoded protein is CASSYAERYEQYF.

The chain combines TRBV20-1 with TRBJ2-1; 15 bases are shared with TRBD2. This CDR3 has 18 residues. CDR1 is DFQATT and CDR2 is SNEGSKA in the germline V gene (reference sequence). With V trimmed by 3 bases and J by 4 bases, 10 bases remained unmatched. CDR3 in amino acids: CSARTGTSGRPGYNEQFF. As DNA, the CDR3 is TGCAGTGCTAGGACCGGGACTAGCGGGAGGCCGGGGTACAATGAGCAGTTCTTC.

This clonotype was seen ten or more times. Here the CDR3 DNA reads TGCAGTGCTCGGACAGCAAGCTCCTACAATGAGCAGTTCTTC. Translated: CSARTASSYNEQFF. V and J are TRBV20-1 and TRBJ2-1; maybe TRBD1 (6 bases). Between the trimmed V and J ends, which lost 5 bases and 0 bases, there was a span of 11 bases. The CDR3 has 14 amino acids. Germline assignment: CDR1 DFQATT and CDR2 SNEGSKA (reference sequence).

V and J are TRBV28 and TRBJ2-3; 9 bases map to TRBD1. The V gene's germline CDR1 is MDHEN and CDR2 SYDVKM. Trimming at V came to 7 bases and at J to 2 bases, leaving 4 bases not matched to a gene. CDR3 length: 14 residues. CDR3 amino acids: CASTSQGATDTQYF. The CDR3 nucleotides read TGTGCCAGCACCTCACAGGGGGCCACAGATACGCAGTATTTT.

V is TRBV25-1 and J is TRBJ2-2, with 15 bases fitting TRBD2. V trimming: 6 bases; J trimming: 5 bases; junction bases outside the gene matches: 10. This CDR3 spans 18 amino acids. CDR1 is MGHDK, CDR2 SYGVNS, per germline. CDR3 region: CASSWTSGGATLTGELFF. The CDR3 nucleotides read TGTGCCAGCAGCTGGACTAGCGGGGGGGCTACCCTTACCGGGGAGCTGTTTTTT.

The table lists this clonotype with a few counts. The chain uses TRBV12-3 or TRBV12-4 and TRBJ2-2; no firm D call. This CDR3 is built from 14 residues. The germline V and J ends were trimmed by 3 bases and 4 bases, with 9 bases remaining between them. CDR3 in DNA: TGTGCCAGCAGTTTCGGGCTAGTCACCGGGGAGCTGTTTTTT. This encodes CASSFGLVTGELFF.

This chain uses TRBV29-1 with TRBJ2-2; 7 positions agree with TRBD1. The germline CDR1 and CDR2 sequences are SQVTM and ANQGSEA. This CDR3 region has 13 residues. The ends lost 8 bases at V and 4 bases at J; junction bases unmatched: 7. This CDR3 reads CSYRGLGTGELFF. As DNA, the CDR3 is TGCAGCTATAGGGGGCTAGGCACCGGGGAGCTGTTTTTT.

This clonotype has more than one count but fewer than ten. J is TRBJ2-7 and V is TRBV20-1; 13 bases match TRBD2. The ends lost 5 bases at V and 0 bases at J; junction bases unmatched: 4. CDR3 length equals 15 residues. From germline, CDR1 is DFQATT and CDR2 SNEGSKA (reference sequence). The CDR3 DNA sequence: TGCAGTGCTGTGACTAGCGGGGGGACCTCCTACGAGCAGTACTTC. The encoded protein is CSAVTSGGTSYEQYF.

This clonotype came up a few times. This chain links TRBV6-5 with TRBJ2-7; D may correspond to TRBD1 or TRBD2 (5 bases each). V shed 2 bases and J shed 3 bases, with 11 bases lying between them. From germline, CDR1 is MNHEY and CDR2 SVGAGI. The CDR3 runs 14 residues. DNA for the CDR3: TGTGCCAGCAGTTACGAGGGGACCTACTACGAGCAGTACTTC. Translated, it gives CASSYEGTYYEQYF.

In its sample, this clonotype was seen many times. The rearrangement uses TRBV12-3 or TRBV12-4 and TRBJ2-5; 9 bases are shared with TRBD2. The CDR3 contains 16 residues. The ends lost 6 bases at V and 2 bases at J; junction bases unmatched: 10. The CDR3 coding sequence is TGTGCCAGCAGCTTAAATAGCGGGAGTTATCAAGAGACCCAGTACTTC. This gives the protein CASSLNSGSYQETQYF.

This clonotype has only a few counts. The J gene is TRBJ1-3, the V gene TRBV20-1; possible D gene TRBD1, 5 bases. This CDR3 region has 13 residues. V was pared by 6 bases and J by 2 bases, with 11 bases between. Germline lookup yields CDR1 DFQATT and CDR2 SNEGSKA (reference sequence). CDR3 DNA sequence: TGCAGTGCCGCGGAGGGGCCTGGAAACACCATATATTTT. Translation: CSAAEGPGNTIYF.

The chain joins TRBV20-1 to TRBJ2-7; 9 bases map to TRBD2. V lost 4 bases and J lost 0; bases outside the gene matches: 10. This CDR3 comprises 16 residues. Germline CDR1 and CDR2: DFQATT and SNEGSKA (reference sequence). In nucleotides, the CDR3 is TGCAGTGCTACCGCCGGGCTAGCGGGGAGCTCCTACGAGCAGTACTTC. It specifies CSATAGLAGSSYEQYF.

A few counts support this clonotype. This chain uses TRBV20-1 with TRBJ2-7, with 7 bases lining up with TRBD1. Germline assignment: CDR1 DFQATT and CDR2 SNEGSKA (reference sequence). The J segment lost 3 bases and the V segment lost 5 bases, leaving 7 bases of the junction unmatched. The CDR3 extends over 13 amino acids. The CDR3 is CSASGTDHYEQYF. CDR3 DNA sequence: TGCAGTGCTTCCGGGACAGACCACTACGAGCAGTACTTC.

The table lists this clonotype with many counts. The rearrangement links TRBV5-1 to TRBJ2-3; 11 positions agree with TRBD2. Looked up from germline, CDR1 is SGHRS and CDR2 is YFSETQ. The CDR3 has 16 amino acids. The junction had 7 bases not matched to a gene; V was cut back by 4 bases and J by 3 bases. DNA of the CDR3: TGCGCCAGCAGCCCCAATAGCGGGAGGGCGACAGATACGCAGTATTTT. Translated, it gives CASSPNSGRATDTQYF.

This chain connects TRBV29-1 to TRBJ2-5, with TRBD2 as a possible D gene (6 bases). CDR1 SQVTM and CDR2 ANQGSEA come from the germline V gene. The CDR3 contains 14 residues. The V and J ends lost 6 bases and 4 bases respectively, with 18 bases between them. CDR3 coding DNA: TGCAGCGTGACCTTGGGACCAGCGGGAGAGACCCAGTACTTC. It translates to CSVTLGPAGETQYF.

CDR3 region: CASSFLDSTTDTQYF. The CDR3 region has the DNA TGTGCCAGCAGCTTCCTCGACTCCACCACAGATACGCAGTATTTT. The chain couples TRBV7-6 to TRBJ2-3; D unclear. Germline V CDR1 and CDR2: SGHVS, FNYEAQ. The germline V and J ends were trimmed by 3 bases and 2 bases, with 12 bases remaining between them. The length of the CDR3 is 15 residues.

This rearrangement joins TRBV10-3 to TRBJ1-1; D is possibly TRBD1 (6 bases). This CDR3 contains 13 residues. The germline V gene has CDR1 ENHRY and CDR2 SYGVKD. V was shortened by 0 bases and J by 8 bases, with 10 bases between the two germline ends. The CDR3 spells CAISESGDREAFF. DNA for the CDR3: TGTGCCATCAGTGAGTCCGGAGACAGGGAAGCTTTCTTT.

The chain is built from TRBV18 and TRBJ2-2; no definite D call. This CDR3 contains 15 residues. Germline CDR1 and CDR2: KGHSH and LQKENI. Trimming shortened V by 2 bases and J by 3 bases, and 10 bases separated the two germline ends. The CDR3 loop is CASSPTLKDTGELFF. For the CDR3, the DNA is TGTGCCAGCTCACCAACATTGAAAGACACCGGGGAGCTGTTTTTT. Complete variable domain (other parts from reference TRBV18 and TRBJ2-2): NAGVMQNPRHLVRRRGQEARLRCSPMKGHSHVYWYRQLPEEGLKFMVYLQKENIIDESGMPKERFSAEFPKEGPSILRIQQVVRGDSAAYFCASSPTLKDTGELFFGEGSRLTVL.

This chain connects TRBV2 to TRBJ2-7; 11 bases agree with TRBD2. The CDR3 spans 15 residues. The germline CDR1 and CDR2 sequences are SNHLY and FYNNEI. V shed 6 bases, J shed 6 bases, and the junction held 10 bases outside the gene matches. The CDR3 here is CASRIPSGGKSEQYF. DNA for the CDR3: TGTGCCAGCAGGATACCTAGCGGGGGGAAATCCGAGCAGTACTTC.